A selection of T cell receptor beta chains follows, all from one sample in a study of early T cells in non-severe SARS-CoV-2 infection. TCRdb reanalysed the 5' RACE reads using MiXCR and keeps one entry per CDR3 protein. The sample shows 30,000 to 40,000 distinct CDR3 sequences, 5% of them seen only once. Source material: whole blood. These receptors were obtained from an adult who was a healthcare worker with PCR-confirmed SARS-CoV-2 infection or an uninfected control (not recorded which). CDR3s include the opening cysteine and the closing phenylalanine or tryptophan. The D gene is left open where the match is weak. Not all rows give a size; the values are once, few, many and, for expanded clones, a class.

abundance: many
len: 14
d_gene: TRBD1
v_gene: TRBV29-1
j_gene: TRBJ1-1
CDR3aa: CSVRTGRGNTEAFF
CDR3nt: TGCAGCGTCCGGACAGGGCGGGGGAACACTGAAGCTTTCTTT

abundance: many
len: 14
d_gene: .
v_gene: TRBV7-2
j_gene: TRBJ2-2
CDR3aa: CASSWDPATGELFF
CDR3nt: TGTGCCAGCAGCTGGGACCCGGCCACCGGGGAGCTGTTTTTT

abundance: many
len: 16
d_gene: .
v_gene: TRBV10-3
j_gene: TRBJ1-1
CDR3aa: CAIRRTLQGFSTEAFF
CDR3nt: TGTGCCATCAGACGCACCCTCCAGGGCTTTTCGACTGAAGCTTTCTTT

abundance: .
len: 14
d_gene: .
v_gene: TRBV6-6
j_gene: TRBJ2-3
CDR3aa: CASSYPGSIDTQYF
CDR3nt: TGTGCCAGCAGTTACCCGGGCTCCATAGATACGCAGTATTTT

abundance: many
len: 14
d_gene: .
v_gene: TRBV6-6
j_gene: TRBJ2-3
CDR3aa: CASSRQRGTDTQYF
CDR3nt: TGTGCCAGCAGCCGGCAAAGAGGCACAGATACGCAGTATTTT

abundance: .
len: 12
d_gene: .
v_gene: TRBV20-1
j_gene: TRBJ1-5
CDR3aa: CSASLGNQPQHF
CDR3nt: TGCAGTGCTAGTTTAGGCAATCAGCCCCAGCATTTT

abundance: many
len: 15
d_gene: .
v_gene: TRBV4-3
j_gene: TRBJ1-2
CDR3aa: CASSQDSGVFYGYTF
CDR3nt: TGCGCCAGCAGCCAAGATTCAGGGGTTTTCTATGGCTACACCTTC

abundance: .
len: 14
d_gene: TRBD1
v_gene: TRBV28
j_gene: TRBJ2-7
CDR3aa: CASSLYQAGGEQYF
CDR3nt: TGTGCCAGCAGTTTATATCAAGCAGGGGGCGAGCAGTACTTC

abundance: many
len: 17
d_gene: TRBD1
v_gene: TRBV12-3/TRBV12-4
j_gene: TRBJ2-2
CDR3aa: CASSSPGQGRVLGELFF
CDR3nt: TGTGCCAGCAGTTCCCCAGGACAGGGGCGTGTCCTCGGGGAGCTGTTTTTT

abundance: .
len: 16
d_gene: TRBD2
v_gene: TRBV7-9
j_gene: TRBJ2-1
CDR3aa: CASSYGGTTIYNEQFF
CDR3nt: TGTGCCAGCAGCTACGGCGGGACTACCATCTACAATGAGCAGTTCTTC

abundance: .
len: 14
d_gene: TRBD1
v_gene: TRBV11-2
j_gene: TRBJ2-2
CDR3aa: CASSLGQFEGELFF
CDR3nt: TGTGCCAGCAGCTTGGGACAGTTCGAAGGGGAGCTGTTTTTT

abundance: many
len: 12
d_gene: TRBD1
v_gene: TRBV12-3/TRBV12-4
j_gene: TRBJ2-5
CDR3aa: CASSNRGETQYF
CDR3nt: TGTGCCAGCAGCAACAGGGGAGAGACCCAGTACTTC